This T cell receptor (beta chain) was captured in a study of blood T cells in healthy people across ages. The second PCR ran about 6 to 11 cycles with a sample-barcoded 5' primer and J-beta primers. MiXCR was run by TCRdb on the 5' RACE reads, yielding one entry per CDR3 protein. The sample holds roughly 500,000 distinct CDR3 sequences, under 30% seen once. The J segment lost 3 bases and the V segment lost 6 bases, leaving 4 bases of the junction unmatched. CDR3 length: 15 residues. Germline values: CDR1 MNHEY, CDR2 SVGAGI. This clonotype was counted between two and nine times. This same sample was also taken into another study, of T cells of mothers and their children.

This chain uses TRBV6-5 with TRBJ2-7; 14 bases are shared with TRBD2. Sequenced material: blood. This receptor was obtained from a boy aged 5-17 years in good health. The CDR3, as DNA: TGTGCCAGCAGGCGGGGACTAGCGGGAGTCTACGAGCAGTACTTC. Translating gives CASRRGLAGVYEQYF.